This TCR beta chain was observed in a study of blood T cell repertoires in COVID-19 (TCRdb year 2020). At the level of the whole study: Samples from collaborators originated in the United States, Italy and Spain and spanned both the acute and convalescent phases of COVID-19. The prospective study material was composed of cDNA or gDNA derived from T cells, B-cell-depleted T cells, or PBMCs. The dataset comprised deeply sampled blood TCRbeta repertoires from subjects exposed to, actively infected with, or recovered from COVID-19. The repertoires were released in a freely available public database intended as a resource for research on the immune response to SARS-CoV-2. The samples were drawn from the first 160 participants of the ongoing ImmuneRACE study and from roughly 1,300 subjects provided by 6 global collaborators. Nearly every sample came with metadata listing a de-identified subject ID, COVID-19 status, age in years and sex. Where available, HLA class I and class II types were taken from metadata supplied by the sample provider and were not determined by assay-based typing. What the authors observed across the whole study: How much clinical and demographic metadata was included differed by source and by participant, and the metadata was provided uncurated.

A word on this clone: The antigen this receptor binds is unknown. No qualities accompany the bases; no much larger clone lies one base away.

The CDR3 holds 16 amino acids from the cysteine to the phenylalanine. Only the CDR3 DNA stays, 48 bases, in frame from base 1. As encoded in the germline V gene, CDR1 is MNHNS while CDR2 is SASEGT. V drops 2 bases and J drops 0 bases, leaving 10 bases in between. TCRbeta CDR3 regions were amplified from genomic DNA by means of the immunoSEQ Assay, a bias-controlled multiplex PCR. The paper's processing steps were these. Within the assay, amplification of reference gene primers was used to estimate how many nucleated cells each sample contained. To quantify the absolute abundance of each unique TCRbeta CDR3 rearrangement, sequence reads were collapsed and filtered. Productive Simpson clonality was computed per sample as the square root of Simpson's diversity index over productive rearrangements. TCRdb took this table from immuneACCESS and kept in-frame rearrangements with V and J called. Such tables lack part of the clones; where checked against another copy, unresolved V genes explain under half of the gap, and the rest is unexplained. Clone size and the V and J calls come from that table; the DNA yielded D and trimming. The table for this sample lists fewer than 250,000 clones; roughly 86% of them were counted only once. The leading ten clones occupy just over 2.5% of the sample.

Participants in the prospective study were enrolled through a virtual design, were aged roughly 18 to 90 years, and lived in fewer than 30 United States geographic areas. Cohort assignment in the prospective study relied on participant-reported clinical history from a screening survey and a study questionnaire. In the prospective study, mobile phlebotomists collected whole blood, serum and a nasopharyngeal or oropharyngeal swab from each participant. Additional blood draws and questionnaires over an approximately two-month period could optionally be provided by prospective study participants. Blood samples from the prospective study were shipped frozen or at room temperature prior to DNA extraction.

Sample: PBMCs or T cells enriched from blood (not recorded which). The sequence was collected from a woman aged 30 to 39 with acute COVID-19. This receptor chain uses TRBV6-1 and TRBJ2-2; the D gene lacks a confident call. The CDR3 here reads CASSEPQASNTGELFF. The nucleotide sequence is TGTGCCAGCAGTGAACCCCAGGCATCGAACACCGGGGAGCTGTTTTTT.